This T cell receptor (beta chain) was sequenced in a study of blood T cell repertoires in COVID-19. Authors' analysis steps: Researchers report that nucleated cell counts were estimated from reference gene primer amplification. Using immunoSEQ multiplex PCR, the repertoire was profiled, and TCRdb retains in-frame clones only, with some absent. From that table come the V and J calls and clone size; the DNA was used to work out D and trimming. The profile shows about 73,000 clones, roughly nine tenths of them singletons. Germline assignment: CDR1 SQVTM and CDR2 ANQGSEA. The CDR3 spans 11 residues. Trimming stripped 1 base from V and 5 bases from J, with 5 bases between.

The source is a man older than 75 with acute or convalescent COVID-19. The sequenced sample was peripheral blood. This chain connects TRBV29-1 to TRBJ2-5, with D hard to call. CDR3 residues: CSVEVQETQYF. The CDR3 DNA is TGCAGCGTTGAAGTTCAGGAGACCCAGTACTTC.